This T cell receptor beta chain was sequenced in a study of T-cell reconstitution after alpha-beta-depleted transplantation in children. Trimming shortened V by 6 bases and J by 4 bases, and 21 bases separated the two germline ends. The CDR3 length is 16 residues. The germline V gene has CDR1 MNHEY and CDR2 SMNVEV (reference sequence). Unique molecular identifiers were used to barcode this TCRbeta library. TCRdb analysed the PCR reads with MiXCR anew, one entry per CDR3 protein. This sample carries hundreds of thousands of distinct CDR3 sequences, approximately 22% of them seen once, and the ten largest clones take roughly an eighth. As regards this clonotype: Its antigen is currently unknown.

General study points: Reported findings indicate that, about two months after transplant, alpha-beta T cells came from several hundred expanded clones, which were derived from non-depleted graft cells. Day-60 TCRbeta diversity that was high in some patients was derived from surviving recipient T cells and thymic progenitors. Newly produced T cells mostly accounted for T-cell counts and diversity one year post-transplant.

The J gene is TRBJ1-2, the V gene TRBV27; D gene unclear. The sequence derives from a boy younger than two who had a stem cell transplant for acute myeloid leukemia, so the T cells may come from the graft donor. Sample: PBMCs, mostly from graft donor cells, taken 360 days after TCRalphabeta/CD19-depleted stem cell transplant. DNA of the CDR3: TGTGCCAGCAGCATATCAGCAGCAGGTAGTCCCTATGGCTACACCTTC. Its protein product is CASSISAAGSPYGYTF.